This T cell receptor beta chain was recorded in a study of shared clonotypes between healthy human individuals. CDR1 SGHRS and CDR2 YFSETQ come from the germline V gene. The V end was cut by 4 bases, the J end by 1 base, with 15 bases between. CDR3 length: 16 residues. Study-wide points: For naive CD4 cells, 5% to 6.5% of clonotypes were shared across a handful of donors. Memory subsets generally showed lower estimated richness than naive subsets.

Note on this clone: Its antigen remains unidentified.

Genomic DNA from each subset was divided evenly over several immunoSEQ plates. Some 30,000 T cell genomes, or roughly 180 ng DNA, went into the sorted-subset replicate PCRs. Sequencing used immunoSEQ multiplex PCR; TCRdb keeps in-frame clones, though not all of them. The sample gives about 2.4 million clones, approximately 94% of which show up once; more than 0.12% is in the top ten. The sequence was obtained from a man between 18 and 29 years old in good health. The rearrangement uses TRBV5-1 and TRBJ2-1; no definite D call. The sample was naive CD4+ T cells sorted from blood. Subset given: CD45RA+ positively selected. CDR3 coding DNA: TGCGCCAGCAGCACTGATGGGTACGGTTCCTACAATGAGCAGTTCTTC. Its protein is CASSTDGYGSYNEQFF.